Listed here is a single T cell receptor (beta chain). This clonotype came up many times. Its antigen is still unknown. It has no much larger one-base neighbor in the sample; base qualities were not kept. Amplification of TCR beta CDR3 regions was carried out from RNA transcripts. The TCR CDR3 was subjected to a first round of RT-PCR using the HTBI primer set and the Qiagen OneStep RT-PCR kit. Libraries were constructed in a second round of multiplex PCR, after which size selection and purification were carried out. Libraries were sequenced paired-end with 100 bp reads on an Illumina HiSeq2000. In the original analysis: Raw data were processed with SOAPnuke, discarding reads with adapters, uncalled bases, mean Phred below 15, or no exact constant-primer or identifier match. High-quality paired reads were merged with COPE v1.2.5, and unique nucleotide sequences were defined as clonotypes. MiTCR v1.1 was used to align clonotypes to the IMGT TRBV, TRBD and TRBJ reference segments. The analysis included only V-J combinations with a frequency above 0.0001, which together covered roughly 99% of the repertoires. A TCS score was defined as the ratio between F50 (clonal expansion) and ExV (chaos), using BLOSUM62-based TCRdist between CDR3 peptides within each V-J. Welch's t-statistics and random forest reduced 500 to 650 V-J features to 13, which were used in a naive Bayes classifier (R e1071). Through fastp at Q25 and MiXCR, TCRdb rebuilt clones from the public reads, retaining in-frame beta chains. Each CDR3 protein gets just one entry, which takes the most common genes and DNA from the rows behind it. V and J calls and clone size were set by TCRdb, not the authors. This sample is represented by about 640,000 distinct CDR3 sequences; less than 25% of them were singletons. Around a third of the sample comes from the top ten.

Ophthalmopathy patients had moderately to severely active disease, Clinical Activity Score of at least 3, NOSPECS grade of at least 4, and duration under 3 months. Patients with uncontrolled infections, other autoimmune diseases, pregnancy or lactation were excluded. Diagnoses were based on clinical symptoms, serum thyroxine and TRAb, thyroid ultrasound and orbital computed tomography. Ficoll-Paque density gradient centrifugation was used to isolate PBMCs from around 10 ml of fresh peripheral blood. Trizol reagent was used to extract total RNA, and RNA quality was then checked on an Agilent 2100 Bioanalyzer. The CDR3 contains 17 residues, cysteine and phenylalanine counted. This entry keeps only the CDR3 DNA: 51 bases, framed from base 1. Unmatched junction bases come to 12, with V trimmed by 4 bases and J by 2 bases. As encoded in the germline V gene, CDR1 is MDHEN while CDR2 is SYDVKM. This sample is drawn from a study of T cells in Graves' hyperthyroidism and ophthalmopathy (dated by TCRdb to between 2017 and 2020). The study in broad terms: Peripheral blood samples were taken at initial diagnosis, before any treatment was given. A discovery cohort of 95 to 100 patients, 43 with Graves' ophthalmopathy and 57 with stable Graves' hyperthyroidism, was used to find distinguishing TCR V-J signatures. Whether ophthalmopathy could be predicted prospectively was tested in an independent validation cohort made up of roughly 20 hyperthyroidism patients plus 17 patients who later progressed to ophthalmopathy. For training and testing, the 100 or so patients in the discovery cohort were randomly divided in a 7:3 ratio. In roughly six Graves' hyperthyroidism patients, the study also compared T-cell repertoires from thyroid tissue with T-cell repertoires from blood. According to the paper, TCR Vbeta CDR3 sequencing was carried out on about 140 peripheral blood samples, which came from around 43 ophthalmopathy, around 75 hyperthyroidism and approximately 17 progressor patients. Following sampling, methimazole starting at 30 mg daily was given to hyperthyroidism patients, and high-dose intravenous methylprednisolone was given to ophthalmopathy patients.

What the work shows at the level of the full study, not this receptor alone: Most expanded thyroid clonotypes (frequency above 0.001) were also detected in blood, a finding suggesting that blood repertoires may reflect thyroid immune responses. In cross-validation, a model built on a 13 V-J signature told ophthalmopathy apart from stable hyperthyroidism with just under 90% sensitivity and about 81% specificity, and in testing the same model reached 80%/75%. No statistical method was used to set the sample size in advance, and investigators knew the group allocation. During validation, the model predicted progression to ophthalmopathy a median of approximately 6.5 months ahead of onset, with 60% to 71% sensitivity and 72.22% specificity.

The specimen was blood. The sequence derives from a man aged 25-40 years with Graves' ophthalmopathy. The rearrangement combines TRBV28 with TRBJ2-7; 9 central nucleotides agree with TRBD2. The CDR3 in this case is CASSSSPGKRGAYEQYF. DNA sequence: TGTGCCAGCAGTTCCTCCCCGGGAAAGCGGGGGGCCTACGAGCAGTACTTC.